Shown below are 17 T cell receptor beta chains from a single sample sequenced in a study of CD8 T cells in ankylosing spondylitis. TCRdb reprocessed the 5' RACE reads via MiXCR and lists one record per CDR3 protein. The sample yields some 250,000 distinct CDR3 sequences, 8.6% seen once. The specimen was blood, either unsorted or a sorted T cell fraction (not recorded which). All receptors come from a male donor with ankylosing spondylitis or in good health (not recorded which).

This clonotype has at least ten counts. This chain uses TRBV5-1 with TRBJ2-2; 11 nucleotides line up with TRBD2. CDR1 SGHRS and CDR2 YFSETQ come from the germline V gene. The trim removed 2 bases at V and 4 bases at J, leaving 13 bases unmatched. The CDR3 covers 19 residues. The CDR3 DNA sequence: TGCGCCAGCAGCTTCCCCCCAGGACTAGCGGGTGTCGGCACCGGGGAGCTGTTTTTT. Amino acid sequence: CASSFPPGLAGVGTGELFF.

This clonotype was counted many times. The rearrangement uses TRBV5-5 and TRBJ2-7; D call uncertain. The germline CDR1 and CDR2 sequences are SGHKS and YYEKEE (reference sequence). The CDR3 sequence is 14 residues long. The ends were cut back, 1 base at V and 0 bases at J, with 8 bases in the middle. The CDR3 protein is CASSLMTPSYEQYF. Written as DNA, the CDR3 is TGTGCCAGCAGCTTGATGACACCCTCCTACGAGCAGTACTTC.

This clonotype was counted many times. The CDR3 DNA follows: TGCAGCGTTGAAGACTATGGCTACACCTTC. This encodes CSVEDYGYTF. This chain links TRBV29-1 with TRBJ1-2; D unresolved. In germline, CDR1 is SQVTM, CDR2 ANQGSEA. The CDR3 loop spans 10 amino acids. The germline V and J ends were trimmed by 0 bases and 4 bases, with 0 bases remaining between them.

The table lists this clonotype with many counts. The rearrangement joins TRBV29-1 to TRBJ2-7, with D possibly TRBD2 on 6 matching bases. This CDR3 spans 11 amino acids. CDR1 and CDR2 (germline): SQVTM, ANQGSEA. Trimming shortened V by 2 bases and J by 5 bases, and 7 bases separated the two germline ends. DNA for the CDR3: TGCAGCGTTGAACGGGGGAACGAGCAGTACTTC. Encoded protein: CSVERGNEQYF.

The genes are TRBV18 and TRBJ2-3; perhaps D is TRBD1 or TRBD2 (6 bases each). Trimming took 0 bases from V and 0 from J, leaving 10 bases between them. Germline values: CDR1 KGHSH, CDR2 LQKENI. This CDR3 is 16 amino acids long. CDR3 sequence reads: CASSPPGGASTDTQYF. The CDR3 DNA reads TGTGCCAGCTCACCACCCGGGGGCGCTAGCACAGATACGCAGTATTTT.

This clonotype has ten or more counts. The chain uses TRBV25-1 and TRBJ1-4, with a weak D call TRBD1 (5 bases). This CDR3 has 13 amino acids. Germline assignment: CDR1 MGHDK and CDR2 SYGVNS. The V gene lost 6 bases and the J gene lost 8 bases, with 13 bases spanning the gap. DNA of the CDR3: TGTGCCAGCAGGGGACTTTTGGGAGAAAAACTGTTTTTT. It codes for CASRGLLGEKLFF.

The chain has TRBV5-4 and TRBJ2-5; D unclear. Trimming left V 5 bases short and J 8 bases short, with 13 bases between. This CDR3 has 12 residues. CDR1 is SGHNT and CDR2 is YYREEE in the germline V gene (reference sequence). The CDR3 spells CASRDGKRTQYF. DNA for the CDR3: TGTGCCAGCAGAGACGGAAAGAGAACCCAGTACTTC.

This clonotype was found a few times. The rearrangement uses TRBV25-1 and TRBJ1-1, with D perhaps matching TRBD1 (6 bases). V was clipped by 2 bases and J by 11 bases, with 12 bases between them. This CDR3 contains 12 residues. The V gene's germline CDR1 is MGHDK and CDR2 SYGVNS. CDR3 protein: CASSELAGDAFF. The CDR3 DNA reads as TGTGCCAGCAGTGAACTGGCAGGGGATGCTTTCTTT.

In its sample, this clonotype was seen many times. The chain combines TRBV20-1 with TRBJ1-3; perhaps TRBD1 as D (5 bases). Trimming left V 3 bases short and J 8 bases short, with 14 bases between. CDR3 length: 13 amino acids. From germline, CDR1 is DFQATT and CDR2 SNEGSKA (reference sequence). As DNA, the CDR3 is TGCAGTGCTAGCGGGGGGAACGTGGACACCATATATTTT. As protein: CSASGGNVDTIYF.

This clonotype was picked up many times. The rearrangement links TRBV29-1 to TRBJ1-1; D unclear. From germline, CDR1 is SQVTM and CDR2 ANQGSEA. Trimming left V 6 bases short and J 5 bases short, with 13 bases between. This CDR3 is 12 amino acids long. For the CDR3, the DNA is TGCAGCGTACGCCGCCGGCGGACTGAAGCTTTCTTT. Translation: CSVRRRRTEAFF.

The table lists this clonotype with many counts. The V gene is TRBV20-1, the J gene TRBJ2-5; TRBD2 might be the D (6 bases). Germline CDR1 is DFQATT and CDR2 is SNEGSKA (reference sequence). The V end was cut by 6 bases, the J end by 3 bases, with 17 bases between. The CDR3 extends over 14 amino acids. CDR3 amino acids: CSAVSGGFKETQYF. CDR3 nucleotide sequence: TGCAGTGCAGTTAGTGGGGGGTTTAAAGAGACCCAGTACTTC.

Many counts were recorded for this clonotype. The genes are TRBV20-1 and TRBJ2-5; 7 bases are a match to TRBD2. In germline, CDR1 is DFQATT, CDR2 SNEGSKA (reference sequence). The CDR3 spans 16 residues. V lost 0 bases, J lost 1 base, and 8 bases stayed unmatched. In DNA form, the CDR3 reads TGCAGTGCTAGAGATATCCTAGCGGCCTTCCAAGAGACCCAGTACTTC. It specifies CSARDILAAFQETQYF.

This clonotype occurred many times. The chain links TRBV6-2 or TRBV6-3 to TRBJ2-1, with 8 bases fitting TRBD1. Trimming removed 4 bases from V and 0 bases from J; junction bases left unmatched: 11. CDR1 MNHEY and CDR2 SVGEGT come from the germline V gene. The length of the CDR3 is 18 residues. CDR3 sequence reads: CASSFLPRDRNSYNEQFF. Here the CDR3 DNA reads TGTGCCAGCAGTTTCTTACCCCGGGACAGGAACTCCTACAATGAGCAGTTCTTC.

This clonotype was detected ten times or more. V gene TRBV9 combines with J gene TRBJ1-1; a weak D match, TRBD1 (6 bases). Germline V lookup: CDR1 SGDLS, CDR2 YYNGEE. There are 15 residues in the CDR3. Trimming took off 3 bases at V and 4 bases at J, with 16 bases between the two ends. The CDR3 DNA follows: TGTGCCAGCAGCGAACACCAGGGGTTCACCACTGAAGCTTTCTTT. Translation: CASSEHQGFTTEAFF.

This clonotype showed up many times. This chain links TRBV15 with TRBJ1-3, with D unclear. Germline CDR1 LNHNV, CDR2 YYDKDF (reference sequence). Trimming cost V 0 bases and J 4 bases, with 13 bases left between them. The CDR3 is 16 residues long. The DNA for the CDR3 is TGTGCCACCAGCAGAGATCGGGGAAAGTCCGGAAACACCATATATTTT. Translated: CATSRDRGKSGNTIYF.

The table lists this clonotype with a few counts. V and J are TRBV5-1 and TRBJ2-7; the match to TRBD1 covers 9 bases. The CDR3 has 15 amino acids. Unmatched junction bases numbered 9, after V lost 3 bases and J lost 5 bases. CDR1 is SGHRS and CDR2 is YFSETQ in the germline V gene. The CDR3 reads CASSSHGDRAHEQYF. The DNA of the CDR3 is TGCGCCAGCAGCTCCCACGGGGACAGGGCCCACGAGCAGTACTTC.

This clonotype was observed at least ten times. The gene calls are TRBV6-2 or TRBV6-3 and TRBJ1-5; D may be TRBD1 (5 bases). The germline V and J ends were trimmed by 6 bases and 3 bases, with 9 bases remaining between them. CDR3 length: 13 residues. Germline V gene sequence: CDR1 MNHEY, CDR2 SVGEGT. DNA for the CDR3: TGTGCCAGCAGCGACAGCTTCAATCAGCCCCAGCATTTT. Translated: CASSDSFNQPQHF.